The table lists the clone carrying this T cell receptor (beta chain) with many counts. Its specificity is not known. This entry belongs to a study of metastatic and nonmetastatic thyroid tumors. Findings of the study overall: In blood and tumor, TCR beta diversity was reportedly significantly higher in malignant thyroid tumors than in benign nodules.

Not a single patient had been given any form of treatment at any point before undergoing thyroid surgery. TCRdb recomputed clones from the PCR reads via MiXCR. The sample includes roughly 71,000 clones, about 17% of them seen just once. The sequencing sample was made of blood. The clonotype was recovered from a female donor with papillary thyroid cancer or a benign thyroid nodule (not recorded which). Some clones in this sample may be carry-over from other donors' samples.

Written as DNA, the CDR3 is TGTGCCAGCAGCTTTTTTCCTCCCGCAGCTTATGAAGCTTTCTTT. Translation: CASSFFPPAAYEAFF. This chain connects TRBV11-2 to TRBJ1-1; D call uncertain. This CDR3 has 15 amino acids. Germline V gene data show CDR1 as SGHAT and CDR2 as FQNNGV. Trimming cost V 3 bases and J 7 bases, with 18 bases left between them.